The 5 T cell receptor beta chains below were found in one sample sequenced in a study of T cells in women clearing cervical HPV infection. Clones were read by immunoSEQ multiplex PCR, and TCRdb kept only the in-frame ones, dropping some. The sample holds more than 40,000 clones. The sample was blood buffy coat. The origin of the receptors is a woman aged 18 to 75 with a cervical HPV16 infection that either progressed to CIN3+ or cleared (not recorded which).

Notes on this clone: The read halts 3 residues ahead of the CDR3 end, with the missing end drawn from the germline J gene. V is TRBV7-9 and J is TRBJ1-4; D not certain. Trimming cost V 1 base and J 5 bases, with 11 bases left between them. Germline lookup yields CDR1 SEHNR and CDR2 FQNEAQ (reference sequence). The CDR3 totals 15 residues. The CDR3 DNA, read in part, is TGTGCCAGCAGCTTAGACCTCGCGGGCAATGAAAAA. The encoded protein is CASSLDLAGNEK. The CDR3 in full is CASSLDLAGNEKLFF.

As concerns this clone: The read is 3 residues too short to cover the CDR3 end, so that end is filled in from the germline J gene. The V and J genes are TRBV20-1 and TRBJ1-3, with 7 bases identical to TRBD1. Germline V gene lookup returns CDR1 DFQATT and CDR2 SNEGSKA (reference sequence). This CDR3 is 14 amino acids long. V shed 5 bases, J shed 0 bases, and the junction held 4 bases outside the gene matches. The CDR3: CSAEDRHSGNTIYF. Partial CDR3 DNA: TGCAGTGCTGAGGACAGGCACTCTGGAAACACC.

In the case of this clone: The read gets to within 3 residues of the CDR3 end, and the germline J gene fills in the rest. The chain has TRBV20-1 and TRBJ1-4; 9 bases align to TRBD1. V dropped 4 bases and J dropped 0; count of bases not matched to a gene: 6. Germline V CDR1 and CDR2: DFQATT, SNEGSKA (reference sequence). This CDR3 contains 16 residues. CDR3 region: CSANRQGVSTNEKLFF. The sequenced part of the CDR3 DNA is TGCAGTGCTAACCGACAGGGGGTCTCAACTAATGAAAAA.

On this clone: Read data end 3 residues before the CDR3 end; the end is taken from the germline J gene. The chain uses TRBV5-1 and TRBJ2-3; D is uncertain. V lost 2 bases and J lost 6, with 7 bases in between. This CDR3 is 12 amino acids long. CDR1 is SGHRS, CDR2 YFSETQ, per germline. The part of the CDR3 DNA that was read is TGCGCCAGCAGCTTCAAGGGTGATACG. Amino acids: CASSFKGDT. The full CDR3 reads CASSFKGDTQYF.

Worth noting for this clone: The read terminates 3 residues ahead of where the CDR3 ends, so the germline J gene completes it. The chain combines TRBV19 with TRBJ2-2; D is unresolved. V dropped 10 bases and J dropped 8 bases, with 8 bases sitting between them. CDR3 length: 10 residues. Germline CDR1 is LNHDA and CDR2 is SQIVND (reference sequence). The CDR3 loop is CAKFRGELFF. The sequenced part of the CDR3 DNA is TGTGCCAAATTTAGAGGGGAG.